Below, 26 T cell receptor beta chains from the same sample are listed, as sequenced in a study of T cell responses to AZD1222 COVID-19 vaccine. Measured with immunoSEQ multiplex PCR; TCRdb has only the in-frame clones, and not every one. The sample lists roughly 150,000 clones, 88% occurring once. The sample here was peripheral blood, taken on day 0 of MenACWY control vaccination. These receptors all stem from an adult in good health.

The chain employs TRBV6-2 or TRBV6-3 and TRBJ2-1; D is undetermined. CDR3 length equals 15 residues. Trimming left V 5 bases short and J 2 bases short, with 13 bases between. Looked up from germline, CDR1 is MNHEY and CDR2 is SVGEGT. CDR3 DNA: TGTGCCAGCAGTCGCCGCCCGACAACCTACAATGAGCAGTTCTTC. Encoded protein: CASSRRPTTYNEQFF.

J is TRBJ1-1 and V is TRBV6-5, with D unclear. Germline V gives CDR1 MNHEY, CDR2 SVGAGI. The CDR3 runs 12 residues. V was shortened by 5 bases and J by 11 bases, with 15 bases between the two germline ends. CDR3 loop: CASSPTWGLAFF. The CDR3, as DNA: TGTGCCAGCAGTCCAACCTGGGGTTTGGCTTTCTTT.

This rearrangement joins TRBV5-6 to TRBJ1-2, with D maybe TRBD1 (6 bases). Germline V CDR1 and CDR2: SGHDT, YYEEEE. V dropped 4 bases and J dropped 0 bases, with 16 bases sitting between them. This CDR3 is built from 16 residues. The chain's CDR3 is CASSPIRGAANYGYTF. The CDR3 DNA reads TGTGCCAGCAGCCCCATACGGGGGGCAGCTAACTATGGCTACACCTTC.

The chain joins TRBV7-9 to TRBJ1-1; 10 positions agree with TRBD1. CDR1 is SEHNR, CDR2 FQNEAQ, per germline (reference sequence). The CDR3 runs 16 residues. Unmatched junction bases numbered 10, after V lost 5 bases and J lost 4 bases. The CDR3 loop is CASSGRDRGYGTEAFF. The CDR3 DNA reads TGTGCCAGCAGCGGCCGGGACAGGGGCTACGGCACTGAAGCTTTCTTT.

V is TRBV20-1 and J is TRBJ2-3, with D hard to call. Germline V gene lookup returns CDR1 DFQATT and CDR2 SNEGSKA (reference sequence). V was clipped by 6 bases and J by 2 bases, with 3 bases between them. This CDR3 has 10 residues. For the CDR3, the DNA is TGCAGTGCCGTCACAGATACGCAGTATTTT. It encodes CSAVTDTQYF.

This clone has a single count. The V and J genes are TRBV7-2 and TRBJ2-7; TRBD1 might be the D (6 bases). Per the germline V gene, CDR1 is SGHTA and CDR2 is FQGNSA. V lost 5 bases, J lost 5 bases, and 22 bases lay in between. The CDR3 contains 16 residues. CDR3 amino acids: CASSLVQGASNHEQYF. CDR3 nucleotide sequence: TGTGCCAGCAGCCTCGTACAGGGCGCTAGTAACCACGAGCAGTACTTC.

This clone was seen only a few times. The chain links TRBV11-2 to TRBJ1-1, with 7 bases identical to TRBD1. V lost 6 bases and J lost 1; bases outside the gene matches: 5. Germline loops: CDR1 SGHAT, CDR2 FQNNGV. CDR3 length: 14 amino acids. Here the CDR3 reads CASRRTGSNTEAFF. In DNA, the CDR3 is TGTGCCAGCAGAAGGACAGGATCGAACACTGAAGCTTTCTTT. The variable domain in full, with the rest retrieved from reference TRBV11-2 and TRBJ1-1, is EAGVAQSPRYKIIEKRQSVAFWCNPISGHATLYWYQQILGQGPKLLIQFQNNGVVDDSQLPKDRFSAERLKGVDSTLKIQPAKLEDSAVYLCASRRTGSNTEAFFGQGTRLTVV.

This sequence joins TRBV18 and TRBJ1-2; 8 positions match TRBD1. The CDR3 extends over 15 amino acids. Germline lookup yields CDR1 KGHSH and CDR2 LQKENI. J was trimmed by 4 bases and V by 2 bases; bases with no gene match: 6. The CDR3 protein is CASSPGQGPSYGYTF. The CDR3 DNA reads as TGTGCCAGCTCACCAGGACAGGGTCCCTCCTATGGCTACACCTTC.

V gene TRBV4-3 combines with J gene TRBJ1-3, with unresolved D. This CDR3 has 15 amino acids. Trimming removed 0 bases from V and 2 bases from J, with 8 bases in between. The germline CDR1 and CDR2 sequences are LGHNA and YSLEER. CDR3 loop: CASSQDYGAGNTIYF. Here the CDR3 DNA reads TGCGCCAGCAGCCAAGATTACGGGGCTGGAAACACCATATATTTT.

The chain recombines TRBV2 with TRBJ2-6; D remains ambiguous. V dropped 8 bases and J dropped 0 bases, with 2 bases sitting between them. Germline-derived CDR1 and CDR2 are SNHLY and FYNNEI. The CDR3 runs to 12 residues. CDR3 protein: CASYSGANVLTF. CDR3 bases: TGTGCCAGCTACTCTGGGGCCAACGTCCTGACTTTC.

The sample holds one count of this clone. This CDR3 reads CASSKPWNTIYF. As DNA, the CDR3 is TGTGCCAGCAGTAAACCCTGGAACACCATATATTTT. This chain joins TRBV14 and TRBJ1-3; no reliable D call. The CDR3 sequence is 12 residues long. With 6 bases removed from V and 7 bases from J, the gap between germline ends came to 10 bases. CDR1 is SGHDN and CDR2 is FVKESK in the germline V gene.

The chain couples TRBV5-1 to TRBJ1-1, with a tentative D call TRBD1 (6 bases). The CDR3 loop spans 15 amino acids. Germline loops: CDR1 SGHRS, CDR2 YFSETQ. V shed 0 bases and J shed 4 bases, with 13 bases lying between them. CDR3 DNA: TGCGCCAGCAGCTTGGCGGCAGGGGAGGGCACTGAAGCTTTCTTT. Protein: CASSLAAGEGTEAFF.

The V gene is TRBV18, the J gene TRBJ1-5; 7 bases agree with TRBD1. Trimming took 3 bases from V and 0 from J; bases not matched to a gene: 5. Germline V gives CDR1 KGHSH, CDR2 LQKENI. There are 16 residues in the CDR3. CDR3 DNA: TGTGCCAGCTCACCGTCGACAGGGAATAGCAATCAGCCCCAGCATTTT. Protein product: CASSPSTGNSNQPQHF. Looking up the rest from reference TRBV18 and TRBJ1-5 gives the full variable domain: NAGVMQNPRHLVRRRGQEARLRCSPMKGHSHVYWYRQLPEEGLKFMVYLQKENIIDESGMPKERFSAEFPKEGPSILRIQQVVRGDSAAYFCASSPSTGNSNQPQHFGDGTRLSIL.

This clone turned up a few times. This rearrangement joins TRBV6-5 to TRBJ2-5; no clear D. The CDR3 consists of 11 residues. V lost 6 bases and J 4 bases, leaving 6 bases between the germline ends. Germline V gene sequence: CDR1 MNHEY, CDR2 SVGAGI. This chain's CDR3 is CASSTRETQYF. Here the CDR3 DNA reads TGTGCCAGCAGCACCAGAGAGACCCAGTACTTC.

This chain's CDR3 is CASSHQVFYRQMNTEAFF. CDR3 in DNA: TGCGCCAGCAGCCATCAAGTTTTTTACAGGCAGATGAACACTGAAGCTTTCTTT. This chain connects TRBV4-1 to TRBJ1-1, with D perhaps matching TRBD1 (5 bases). Trimming took off 3 bases at V and 0 bases at J, with 20 bases between the two ends. Germline V gives CDR1 MGHRA, CDR2 YSYEKL. The CDR3 extends over 18 amino acids.

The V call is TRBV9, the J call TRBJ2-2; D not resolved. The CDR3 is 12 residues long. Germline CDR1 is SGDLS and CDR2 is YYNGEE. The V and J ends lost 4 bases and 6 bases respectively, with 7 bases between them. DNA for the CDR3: TGTGCCAGCAGCCTTCTTCCCGGGGAGCTGTTTTTT. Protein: CASSLLPGELFF.

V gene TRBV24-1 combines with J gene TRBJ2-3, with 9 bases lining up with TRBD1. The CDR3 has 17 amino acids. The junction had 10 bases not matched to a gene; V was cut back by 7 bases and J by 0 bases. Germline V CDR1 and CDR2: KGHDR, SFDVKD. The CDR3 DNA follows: TGTGCCACCAGCAGAGATGCCGGGACAGGGAGCACAGATACGCAGTATTTT. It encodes CATSRDAGTGSTDTQYF.

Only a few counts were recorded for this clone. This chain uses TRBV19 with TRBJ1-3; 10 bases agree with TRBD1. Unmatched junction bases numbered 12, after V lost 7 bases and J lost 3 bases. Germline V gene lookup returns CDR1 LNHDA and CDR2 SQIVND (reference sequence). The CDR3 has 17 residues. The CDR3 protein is CASTSIRQGASGNTIYF. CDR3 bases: TGTGCCAGTACGTCGATTCGACAGGGGGCTAGTGGAAACACCATATATTTT. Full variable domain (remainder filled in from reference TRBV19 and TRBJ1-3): DGGITQSPKYLFRKEGQNVTLSCEQNLNHDAMYWYRQDPGQGLRLIYYSQIVNDFQKGDIAEGYSVSREKKESFPLTVTSAQKNPTAFYLCASTSIRQGASGNTIYFGEGSWLTVV.

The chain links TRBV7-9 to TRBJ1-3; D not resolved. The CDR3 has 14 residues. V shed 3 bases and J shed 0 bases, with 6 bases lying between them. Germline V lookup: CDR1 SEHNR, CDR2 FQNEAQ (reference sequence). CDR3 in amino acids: CASSFFTSGNTIYF. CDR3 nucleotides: TGTGCCAGCAGCTTTTTTACCTCTGGAAACACCATATATTTT. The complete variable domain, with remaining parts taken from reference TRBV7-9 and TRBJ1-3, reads DTGVSQNPRHKITKRGQNVTFRCDPISEHNRLYWYRQTLGQGPEFLTYFQNEAQLEKSRLLSDRFSAERPKGSFSTLEIQRTEQGDSAMYLCASSFFTSGNTIYFGEGSWLTVV.

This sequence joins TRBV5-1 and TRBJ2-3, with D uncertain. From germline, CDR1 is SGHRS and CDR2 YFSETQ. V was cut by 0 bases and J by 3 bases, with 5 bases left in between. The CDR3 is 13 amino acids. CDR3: CASSLAVTDTQYF. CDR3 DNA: TGCGCCAGCAGCTTGGCGGTAACAGATACGCAGTATTTT. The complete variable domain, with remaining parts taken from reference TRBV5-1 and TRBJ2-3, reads KAGVTQTPRYLIKTRGQQVTLSCSPISGHRSVSWYQQTPGQGLQFLFEYFSETQRNKGNFPGRFSGRQFSNSRSEMNVSTLELGDSALYLCASSLAVTDTQYFGPGTRLTVL.

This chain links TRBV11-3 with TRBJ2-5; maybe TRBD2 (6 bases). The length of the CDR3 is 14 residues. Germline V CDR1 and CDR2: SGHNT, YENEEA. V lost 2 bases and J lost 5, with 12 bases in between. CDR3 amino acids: CASSLSWAGETQYF. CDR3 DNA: TGTGCCAGCAGCTTAAGTTGGGCGGGGGAGACCCAGTACTTC.

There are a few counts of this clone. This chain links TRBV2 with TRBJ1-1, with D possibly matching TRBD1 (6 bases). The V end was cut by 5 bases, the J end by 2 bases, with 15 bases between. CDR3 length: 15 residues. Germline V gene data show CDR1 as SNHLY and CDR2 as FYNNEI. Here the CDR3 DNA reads TGTGCCAGCAGTTATTTCAGGGGCGACAACACTGAAGCTTTCTTT. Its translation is CASSYFRGDNTEAFF.

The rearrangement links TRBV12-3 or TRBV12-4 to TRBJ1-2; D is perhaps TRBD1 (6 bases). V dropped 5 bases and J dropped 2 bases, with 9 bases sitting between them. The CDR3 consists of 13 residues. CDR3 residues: CASSQTGNYGYTF. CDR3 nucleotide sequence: TGTGCCAGCAGTCAAACAGGGAACTATGGCTACACCTTC.

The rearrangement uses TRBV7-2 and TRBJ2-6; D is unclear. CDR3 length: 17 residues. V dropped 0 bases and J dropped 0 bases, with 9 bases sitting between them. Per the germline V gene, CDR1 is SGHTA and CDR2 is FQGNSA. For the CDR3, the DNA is TGTGCCAGCAGCTTAGCCCTACTAACCTCTGGGGCCAACGTCCTGACTTTC. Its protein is CASSLALLTSGANVLTF. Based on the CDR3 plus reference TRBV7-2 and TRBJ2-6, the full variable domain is GAGVSQSPSNKVTEKGKDVELRCDPISGHTALYWYRQSLGQGLEFLIYFQGNSAPDKSGLPSDRFSAERTGGSVSTLTIQRTQQEDSAVYLCASSLALLTSGANVLTFGAGSRLTVL.

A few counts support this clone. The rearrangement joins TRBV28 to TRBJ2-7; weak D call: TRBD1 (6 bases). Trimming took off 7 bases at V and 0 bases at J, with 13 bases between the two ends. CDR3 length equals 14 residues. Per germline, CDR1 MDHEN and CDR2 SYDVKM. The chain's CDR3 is CASIATGSSYEQYF. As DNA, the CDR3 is TGTGCCAGCATCGCGACAGGAAGCTCCTACGAGCAGTACTTC.

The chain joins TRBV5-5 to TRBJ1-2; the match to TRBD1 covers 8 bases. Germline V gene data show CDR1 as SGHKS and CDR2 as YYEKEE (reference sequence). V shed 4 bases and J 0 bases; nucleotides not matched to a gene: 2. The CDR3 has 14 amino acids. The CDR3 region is CASSQGQANYGYTF. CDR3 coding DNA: TGTGCCAGCAGCCAGGGACAGGCTAACTATGGCTACACCTTC.